This TCR beta chain was sequenced in a study of control samples from healthy donors and cancer patients. TCRdb's table, derived via immunoSEQ multiplex PCR, lists solely in-frame clones and lacks some. Of approximately 150,000 clones in the sample, 93% were seen once. The germline V gene encodes CDR1 MDHEN and CDR2 SYDVKM. V was pared by 4 bases and J by 1 base, with 7 bases of the junction left unmatched. The length of the CDR3 is 16 residues. The sample was blood. V usage is TRBV28 and J usage is TRBJ2-4, with 7 bases that match TRBD1. The clonotype comes from a man younger than 35 in good health. The CDR3 loop reads CASSSPGQAAKNIQYF. The CDR3 DNA follows: TGTGCCAGCAGTTCCCCAGGACAGGCGGCCAAAAACATTCAGTACTTC.